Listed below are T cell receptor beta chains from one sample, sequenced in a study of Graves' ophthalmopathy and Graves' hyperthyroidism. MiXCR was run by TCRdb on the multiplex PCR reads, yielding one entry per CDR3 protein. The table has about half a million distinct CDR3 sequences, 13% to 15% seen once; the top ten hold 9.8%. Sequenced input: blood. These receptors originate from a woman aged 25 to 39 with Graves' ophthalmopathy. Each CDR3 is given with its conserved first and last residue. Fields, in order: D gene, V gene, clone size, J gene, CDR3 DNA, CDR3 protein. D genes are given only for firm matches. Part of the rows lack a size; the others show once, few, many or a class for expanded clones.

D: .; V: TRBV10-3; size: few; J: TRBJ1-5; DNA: TGTGCCATCAGTGAGTCGGGGACTCCCAGGGGCCAGCCCCAGCATTTT; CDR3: CAISESGTPRGQPQHF
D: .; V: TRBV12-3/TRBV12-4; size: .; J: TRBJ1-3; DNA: TGTGCCAGCAGTCCGGGGGGACTAGGGAGAGGAAACACCATATATTTT; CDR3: CASSPGGLGRGNTIYF
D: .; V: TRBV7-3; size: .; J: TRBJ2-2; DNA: TGTGCCAGCAGCCGAGCAGGGCTGGGCACCGGGGAGCTGTTTTTT; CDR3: CASSRAGLGTGELFF
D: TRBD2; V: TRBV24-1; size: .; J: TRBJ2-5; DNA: TGTGCCACCAGTGACCCATCTTCGGGGGGAGAGACCCAGTACTTC; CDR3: CATSDPSSGGETQYF
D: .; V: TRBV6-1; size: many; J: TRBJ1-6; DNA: TGTGCCAGCATCGGACACCCTACTAATTCACCCCTCCACTTT; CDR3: CASIGHPTNSPLHF
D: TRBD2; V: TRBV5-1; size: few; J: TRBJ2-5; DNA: TGCGCCAGCAGCTTGGTTGGACTAGCGGAAGAGACCCAGTACTTC; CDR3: CASSLVGLAEETQYF
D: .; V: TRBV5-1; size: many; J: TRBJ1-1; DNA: TGCGCCAGCAGCTTGCTCCGACAGAACACTGAAGCTTTCTTT; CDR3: CASSLLRQNTEAFF
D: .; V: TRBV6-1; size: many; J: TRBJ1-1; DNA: TGTGCCAGCATTGCGCGGGACACCCAGGGAGCTTTCTTT; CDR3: CASIARDTQGAFF
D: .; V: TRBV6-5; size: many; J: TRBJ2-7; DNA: TGTGCCAGCAAAGGTAGCGCCCGGGACTTCGGCGAGCAGTACTTC; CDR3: CASKGSARDFGEQYF
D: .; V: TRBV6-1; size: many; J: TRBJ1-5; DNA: TGTGCCAGCAGTGACGCGGACGAAAATCAGCCCCAGCATTTT; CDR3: CASSDADENQPQHF
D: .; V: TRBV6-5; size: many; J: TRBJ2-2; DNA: TGTGCCAGCAGTTACGGGGTTCGGCGGGGGAACACCGGGGAGCTGTTTTTT; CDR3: CASSYGVRRGNTGELFF
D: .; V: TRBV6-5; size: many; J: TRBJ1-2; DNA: TGTGCCAGCAGTTACGTAGTGGGGTCTAACTATGGCTACACCTTC; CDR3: CASSYVVGSNYGYTF
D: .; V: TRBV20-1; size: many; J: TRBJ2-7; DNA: TGCAGTGCTAGAAGGGGACCGAAAACCTACGAGCAGTACTTC; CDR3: CSARRGPKTYEQYF
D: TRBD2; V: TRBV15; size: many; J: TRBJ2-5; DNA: TGTGCCACCAGCAGAGAGGGAGGGGCCGGGACCCAGTACTTC; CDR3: CATSREGGAGTQYF
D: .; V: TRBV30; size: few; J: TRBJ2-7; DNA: TGTGCCTGGAGTGCTGGCCTCTACGAGCAGTACTTC; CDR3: CAWSAGLYEQYF
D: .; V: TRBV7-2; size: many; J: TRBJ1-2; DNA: TGTGCCAGCAGCTTAGCTGCTGGTTATGGCTACACCTTC; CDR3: CASSLAAGYGYTF
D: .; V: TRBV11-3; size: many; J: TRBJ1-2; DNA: TGTGCCAGCAGCTTAGGAGGGGTCGACTATGGCTACACCTTC; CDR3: CASSLGGVDYGYTF
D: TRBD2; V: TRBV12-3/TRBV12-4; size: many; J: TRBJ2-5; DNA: TGTGCCAGCAGAAAACACGCCGCGGGAGGGTTGGAGACCCAGCACTTC; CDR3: CASRKHAAGGLETQHF
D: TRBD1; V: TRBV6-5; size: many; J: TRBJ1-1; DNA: TGTGCCAGCAGTTCCGGGACAGTCATGAACACTGAAGCTTTCTTT; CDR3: CASSSGTVMNTEAFF
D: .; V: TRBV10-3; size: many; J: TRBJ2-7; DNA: TGTGCCATCAGTGCTTCCTCCTACGAGCAGTACTTC; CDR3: CAISASSYEQYF
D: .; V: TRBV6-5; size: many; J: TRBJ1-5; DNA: TGTGCCAGCAGTAGGGAACGCAATCAGCCCCAGCATTTT; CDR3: CASSRERNQPQHF
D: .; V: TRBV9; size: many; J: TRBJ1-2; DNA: TGTGCCAGCAGCGTAGGCTGGACGGATAACTATGGCTACACCTTC; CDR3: CASSVGWTDNYGYTF
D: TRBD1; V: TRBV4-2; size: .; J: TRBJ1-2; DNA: TGTGCCAGCAGCCAATACTCTTTCGGACAGGGGAGGGGAGGCTACACCTTC; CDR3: CASSQYSFGQGRGGYTF
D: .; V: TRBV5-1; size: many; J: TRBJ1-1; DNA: TGCGCCAGCAGCTTGATGGGTTTCGGGGGTGGGCTGAACACTGAAGCTTTCTTT; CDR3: CASSLMGFGGGLNTEAFF
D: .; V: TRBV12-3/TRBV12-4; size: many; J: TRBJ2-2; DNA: TGTGCCAGCAGTAGGAGTTCTTTCGGGGAGCTGTTTTTT; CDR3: CASSRSSFGELFF
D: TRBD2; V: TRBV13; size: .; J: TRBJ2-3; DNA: TGTGCCAGCAGAAGTAGCGGGCCCTACACAGATACGCAGTATTTT; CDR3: CASRSSGPYTDTQYF
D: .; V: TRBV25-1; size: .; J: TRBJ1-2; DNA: TGTGCCAGCAGTGTTGTAGAGTTTAACTATGGCTACACCTTC; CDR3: CASSVVEFNYGYTF
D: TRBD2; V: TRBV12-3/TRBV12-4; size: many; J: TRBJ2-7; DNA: TGTGCCAGCAGTTACCGACTAGCGGGGGGGCCAATTGAGCAGTACTTC; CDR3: CASSYRLAGGPIEQYF
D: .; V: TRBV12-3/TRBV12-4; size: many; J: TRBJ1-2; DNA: TGTGCCAGTGGGAGGCCGGGCTCGGGCTACACCTTC; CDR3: CASGRPGSGYTF
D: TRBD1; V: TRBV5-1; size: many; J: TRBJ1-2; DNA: TGCGCCAGCGCACTTGGGACAGGGGAGGCTGGCTACACCTTC; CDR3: CASALGTGEAGYTF
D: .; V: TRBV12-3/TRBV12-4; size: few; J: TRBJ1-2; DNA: TGTGCCAGCAGGCGACGGACGAGTCCCTATGGCTACACCTTC; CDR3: CASRRRTSPYGYTF
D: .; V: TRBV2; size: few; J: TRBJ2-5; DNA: TGTGCCAGCAGTAAAGCAGGGGAGGGTCGTGAGACCCAGTACTTC; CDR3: CASSKAGEGRETQYF
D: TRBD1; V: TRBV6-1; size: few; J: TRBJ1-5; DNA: TGTGCCAGCAGTGCCCTCGGGACAGCCCCGCGCCCCCAGCATTTT; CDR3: CASSALGTAPRPQHF
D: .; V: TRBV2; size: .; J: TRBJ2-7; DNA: TGTGCCAGCAGTGAAGCGGGGGCCTCAGCTTCCCACAAGTACGAGCAGTACTTC; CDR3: CASSEAGASASHKYEQYF
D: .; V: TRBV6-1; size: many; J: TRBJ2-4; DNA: TGTGCCAGCAGCCTAGCGTATAGGGCCAAAAACATTCAGTACTTC; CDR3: CASSLAYRAKNIQYF
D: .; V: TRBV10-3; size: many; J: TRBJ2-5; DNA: TGTGCCATCAGTGAAAGTATCTTCTCCCAAGAGACCCAGTACTTC; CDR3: CAISESIFSQETQYF
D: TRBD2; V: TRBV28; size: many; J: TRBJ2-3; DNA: TGTGCCAGCACCCCTAGCGGGAAAACAGATACGCAGTATTTT; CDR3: CASTPSGKTDTQYF
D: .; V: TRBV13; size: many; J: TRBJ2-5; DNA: TGTGCCAGCAGCCAGACTCGTAAGGGGACCCAGTACTTC; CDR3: CASSQTRKGTQYF
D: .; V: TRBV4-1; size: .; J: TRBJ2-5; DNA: TGCGCCAGCAGCCAAGTCGTGGGAGGAGGAGAGACCCAGTACTTC; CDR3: CASSQVVGGGETQYF
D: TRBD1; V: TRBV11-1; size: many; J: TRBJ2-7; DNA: TGTGCCAGCAGCCCAAGACAGGGTAGTTCAGCATACGAGCAGTACTTC; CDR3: CASSPRQGSSAYEQYF
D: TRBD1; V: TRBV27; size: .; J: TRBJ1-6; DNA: TGTGCCAGCAGACGACAGGGGGGAAATTCACCCCTCCACTTT; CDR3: CASRRQGGNSPLHF